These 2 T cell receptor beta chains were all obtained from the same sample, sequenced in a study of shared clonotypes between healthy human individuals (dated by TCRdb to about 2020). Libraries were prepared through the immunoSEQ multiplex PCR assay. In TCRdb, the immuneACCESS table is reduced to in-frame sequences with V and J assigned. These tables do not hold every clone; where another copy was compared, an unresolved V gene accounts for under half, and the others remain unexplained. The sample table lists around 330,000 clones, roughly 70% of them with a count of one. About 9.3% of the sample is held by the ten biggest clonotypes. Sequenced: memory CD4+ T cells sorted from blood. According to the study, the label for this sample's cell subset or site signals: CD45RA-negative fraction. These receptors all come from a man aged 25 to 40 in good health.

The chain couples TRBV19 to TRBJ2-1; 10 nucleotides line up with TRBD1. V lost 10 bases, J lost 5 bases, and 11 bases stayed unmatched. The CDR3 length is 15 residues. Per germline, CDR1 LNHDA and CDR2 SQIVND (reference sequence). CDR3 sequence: CATRRDRGINNEQFF. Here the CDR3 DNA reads TGTGCCACTCGCCGGGACAGGGGTATCAACAATGAGCAGTTCTTC.

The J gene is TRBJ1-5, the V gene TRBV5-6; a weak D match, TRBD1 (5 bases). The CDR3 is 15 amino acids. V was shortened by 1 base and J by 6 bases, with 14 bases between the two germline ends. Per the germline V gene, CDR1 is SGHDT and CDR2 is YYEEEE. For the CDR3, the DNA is TGTGCCAGCAGCTTGAGGGACGTTTCAGCTCAGCCCCAGCATTTT. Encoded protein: CASSLRDVSAQPQHF.